The source of this TCR beta chain is a study of blood T cell repertoires in COVID-19. About the study: The origin of the acute and convalescent COVID-19 samples was the United States, Italy and Spain. PBMCs, B-cell-depleted T cells, or T cells were the source of the cDNA or gDNA that made up the material.

In the study's own analysis: Quantification of nucleated cells was approximated via reference gene primer amplification. Some clones are missing from TCRdb's copy, which holds only in-frame ones; the method was immunoSEQ multiplex PCR. That table gives V, J and clone size, and the DNA gave D and trimming. The sample records 280,000 or so clones, more than 75% being singletons. The germline gives CDR1 LNHDA, CDR2 SQIVND (reference sequence). The CDR3 has 15 residues. The V end was cut by 3 bases, the J end by 3 bases, with 14 bases between. J is TRBJ1-1 and V is TRBV19; D might be TRBD1 (6 bases). This TCR was recovered from a woman younger than 45 who had recovered from COVID-19. Source material: peripheral blood. CDR3 loop: CASSMNLDSHTEAFF. In DNA form, the CDR3 reads TGTGCCAGTAGTATGAATCTGGACAGTCACACTGAAGCTTTCTTT.